Listed here are 3 T cell receptor beta chains from one sample, sequenced in a study of siplizumab effects on memory and regulatory T cells. Using immunoSEQ multiplex PCR, the repertoire was profiled, and TCRdb retains in-frame clones only, with some absent. The sample lists some 73,000 clones, 93% occurring once. Material: CD8+ T cells sorted from blood. The receptors were sampled from a human donor in good health.

This clone was seen more than once but under ten times. The V gene is TRBV10-1, the J gene TRBJ1-6; the D is unclear. Germline V gives CDR1 WNHNN, CDR2 SYGVQD (reference sequence). This CDR3 spans 12 amino acids. The V end lost 5 bases, the J end lost 7 bases, and 6 bases lay between the germline ends. CDR3 residues: CASSSPNSPLHF. The CDR3 nucleotides read TGCGCCAGCAGTAGTCCAAATTCACCCCTCCACTTT.

The chain couples TRBV7-2 to TRBJ1-2; D is uncertain. This CDR3 is built from 14 residues. Per germline, CDR1 SGHTA and CDR2 FQGNSA. V lost 1 base, J lost 2 bases, and 8 bases lay in between. In nucleotides, the CDR3 is TGTGCCAGCAGCTTAGTCGGGGAAAACTATGGCTACACCTTC. It translates to CASSLVGENYGYTF.

V and J are TRBV27 and TRBJ2-5; D is unclear. This CDR3 spans 14 amino acids. Germline V gene sequence: CDR1 MNHEY, CDR2 SMNVEV (reference sequence). Trimming cost V 6 bases and J 3 bases, with 14 bases left between them. This CDR3 reads CASSDARAEETQYF. The CDR3 DNA sequence: TGTGCCAGCAGCGACGCGCGAGCAGAAGAGACCCAGTACTTC.